This T cell receptor (beta chain) was captured in a study of blood T cells in healthy people across ages. CDR1 is MRHNA and CDR2 is SNTAGT in the germline V gene. The V end was cut by 0 bases, the J end by 8 bases, with 8 bases between. CDR3 size: 13 residues. Healthy Russian Caucasian donors spanned ages about 6 to 100 years. A J-beta primer mix and a sample-barcoded 5' primer were used in a second PCR of about 7 to 12 cycles. TCRdb passed the 5' RACE reads through MiXCR, listing each CDR3 protein once. The sample includes under 1,100,000 distinct CDR3 sequences, around 25% of them seen just once. These data also formed part of another study, on T cells of mothers and their children. This second report adds: Slightly higher but non-significant overlap marked related mother-child pairs versus unrelated pairs.

The sample consisted of blood. The chain has TRBV6-4 and TRBJ2-1; no clear D. The sequence was obtained from a girl aged 2-15 years in good health. DNA of the CDR3: TGTGCCAGCAGTGACTCTGCGATCGATGAGCAGTTCTTC. This translates into CASSDSAIDEQFF.